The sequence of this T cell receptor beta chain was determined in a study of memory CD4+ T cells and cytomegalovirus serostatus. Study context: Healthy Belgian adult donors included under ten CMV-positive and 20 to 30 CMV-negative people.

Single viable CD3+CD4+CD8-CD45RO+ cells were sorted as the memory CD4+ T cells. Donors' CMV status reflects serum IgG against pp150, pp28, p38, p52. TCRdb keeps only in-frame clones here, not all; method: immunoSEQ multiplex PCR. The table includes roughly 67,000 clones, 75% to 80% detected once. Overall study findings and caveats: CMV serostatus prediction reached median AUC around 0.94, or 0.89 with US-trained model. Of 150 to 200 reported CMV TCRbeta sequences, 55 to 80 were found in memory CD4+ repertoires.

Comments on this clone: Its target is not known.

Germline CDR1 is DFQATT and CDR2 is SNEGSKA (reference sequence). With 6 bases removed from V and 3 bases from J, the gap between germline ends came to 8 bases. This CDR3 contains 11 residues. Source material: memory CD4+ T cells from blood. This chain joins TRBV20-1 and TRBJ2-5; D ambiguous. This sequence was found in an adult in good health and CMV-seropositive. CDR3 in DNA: TGCAGTGCCGCCCTAGAAGAGACCCAGTACTTC. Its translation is CSAALEETQYF.